One and the same sample provided the 32 T cell receptor beta chains below, sequenced in a study of memory CD4+ T cells and cytomegalovirus serostatus. The data were produced by immunoSEQ multiplex PCR, yet TCRdb's version contains in-frame clones alone and is incomplete. The sample has 75,000 to 90,000 clones; 65% to 85% are singletons. Single viable CD3+CD4+CD8-CD45RO+ cells were sorted as the memory CD4+ T cells. Material for sequencing was memory CD4+ T cells from blood. The receptors shown here come from an adult in good health and CMV-seronegative.

Only one count was recorded for this clone. The chain uses TRBV19 and TRBJ2-6; maybe TRBD1 (6 bases). Germline V gene lookup returns CDR1 LNHDA and CDR2 SQIVND (reference sequence). Deletions cut 7 bases from V and 0 bases from J, with 22 bases between. The CDR3 is 19 amino acids. The CDR3 DNA reads as TGTGCCAGTACCTCTCCACCGGGGACATCGAGCTCTGGGGCCAACGTCCTGACTTTC. Protein product: CASTSPPGTSSSGANVLTF.

CDR3 sequence (DNA): TGTGCCAGCAGCCAAGGGACAGCTTCTAATGAAAAACTGTTTTTT. Translated, it gives CASSQGTASNEKLFF. This chain joins TRBV7-2 and TRBJ1-4, with TRBD1 identical over 7 bases. The CDR3 spans 15 residues. Germline V lookup: CDR1 SGHTA, CDR2 FQGNSA. Trimming cost V 5 bases and J 3 bases; bases outside gene matches: 6.

On this clone: The identical CDR3 is also encoded by other nucleotide sequences in the sample. The V call is TRBV2, the J call TRBJ2-7; D call uncertain. Trimming shortened V by 4 bases and J by 0 bases, and 4 bases separated the two germline ends. The CDR3 contains 12 residues. Per the germline V gene, CDR1 is SNHLY and CDR2 is FYNNEI. The CDR3 DNA reads as TGTGCCAGCAGTGGGGACTCCTACGAGCAGTACTTC. It specifies CASSGDSYEQYF. The full variable domain, its missing parts supplied by reference TRBV2 and TRBJ2-7, is EPEVTQTPSHQVTQMGQEVILRCVPISNHLYFYWYRQILGQKVEFLVSFYNNEISEKSEIFDDQFSVERPDGSNFTLKIRSTKLEDSAMYFCASSGDSYEQYFGPGTRLTVT.

The CDR3 coding sequence is TGTGCCAGCAACCCGTTCCCCAGGGAAGAGACCCAGTACTTC. It specifies CASNPFPREETQYF. The J gene is TRBJ2-5, the V gene TRBV2, with D maybe TRBD1 (5 bases). This CDR3 is built from 14 residues. Deletions cut 7 bases from V and 3 bases from J, with 15 bases between. Germline V gene sequence: CDR1 SNHLY, CDR2 FYNNEI.

This chain's CDR3 is CASSQRGLAGPWYF. The CDR3 DNA reads as TGCGCCAGCAGCCAGAGGGGACTAGCGGGTCCTTGGTACTTC. The chain employs TRBV4-1 and TRBJ2-5; 12 bases are a match to TRBD2. Germline V gives CDR1 MGHRA, CDR2 YSYEKL. CDR3 length equals 14 residues. Unmatched junction bases numbered 9, after V lost 3 bases and J lost 13 bases.

This clone was detected a few times. The rearrangement links TRBV2 to TRBJ1-1; unclear D gene. This CDR3 region has 13 residues. The germline CDR1 and CDR2 sequences are SNHLY and FYNNEI. V shed 4 bases and J shed 0 bases, with 6 bases lying between them. The CDR3 nucleotides read TGTGCCAGCAGTGTGACGGTGAACACTGAAGCTTTCTTT. Protein: CASSVTVNTEAFF.

The chain is built from TRBV30 and TRBJ1-6; D is unresolved. The CDR3 sequence is 11 residues long. Deletions cut 2 bases from V and 10 bases from J, with 6 bases between. CDR1 and CDR2 from the germline V gene are GTSNPN and SVGIG (reference sequence). The CDR3 sequence: CAWSQESPLHF. Here the CDR3 DNA reads TGTGCCTGGAGTCAGGAGTCACCCCTCCACTTT.

This chain joins TRBV10-1 and TRBJ1-5; no firm D call. There are 16 residues in the CDR3. The ends were cut back, 3 bases at V and 0 bases at J, with 12 bases in the middle. Germline V gives CDR1 WNHNN, CDR2 SYGVQD (reference sequence). DNA for the CDR3: TGCGCCAGCAGTGATTTTGGGCGGGATAGCAATCAGCCCCAGCATTTT. Protein: CASSDFGRDSNQPQHF.

This clone was observed a handful of times. The chain is built from TRBV6-4 and TRBJ2-3, with TRBD1 identical over 7 bases. Germline V gene sequence: CDR1 MRHNA, CDR2 SNTAGT. J gave up 0 bases and V 0 bases, and 3 bases lay outside the gene matches. This CDR3 is 16 amino acids long. The CDR3 DNA reads as TGTGCCAGCAGTGACTCTTGGACAGGTAGCACAGATACGCAGTATTTT. It is translated as CASSDSWTGSTDTQYF.

The V gene is TRBV18, the J gene TRBJ1-2, with 10 bases that match TRBD1. Germline values: CDR1 KGHSH, CDR2 LQKENI. The ends lost 5 bases at V and 6 bases at J; junction bases unmatched: 9. The CDR3 is 15 amino acids. CDR3 in DNA: TGTGCCAGCTCAGGAACCGGGACAGGGGTGGATGGCTACACCTTC. Its protein is CASSGTGTGVDGYTF.

The chain carries TRBV19 and TRBJ2-1; D may be TRBD2 (6 bases). V was pared by 4 bases and J by 1 base, with 23 bases between. The CDR3 has 19 amino acids. The germline V gene encodes CDR1 LNHDA and CDR2 SQIVND (reference sequence). The CDR3 loop reads CASSTYSVLLADSYNEQFF. CDR3 bases: TGTGCCAGTAGTACCTATTCAGTTCTCTTAGCGGATTCCTACAATGAGCAGTTCTTC.

The chain recombines TRBV28 with TRBJ2-1, with unresolved D. V dropped 2 bases and J dropped 0 bases, with 11 bases sitting between them. CDR3 length: 16 residues. Germline V gives CDR1 MDHEN, CDR2 SYDVKM. CDR3 in DNA: TGTGCCAGCAGTTTAACTGTCAGCTTCTCCTACAATGAGCAGTTCTTC. It encodes CASSLTVSFSYNEQFF.

The V call is TRBV18, the J call TRBJ1-1; D remains ambiguous. CDR1 and CDR2 from the germline V gene are KGHSH and LQKENI. V was clipped by 5 bases and J by 1 base, with 8 bases between them. This CDR3 spans 13 amino acids. The CDR3 sequence: CASSDTPNTEAFF. CDR3 nucleotide sequence: TGTGCCAGCTCAGACACACCGAACACTGAAGCTTTCTTT. The whole variable domain, remainder taken from reference TRBV18 and TRBJ1-1, is NAGVMQNPRHLVRRRGQEARLRCSPMKGHSHVYWYRQLPEEGLKFMVYLQKENIIDESGMPKERFSAEFPKEGPSILRIQQVVRGDSAAYFCASSDTPNTEAFFGQGTRLTVV.

The chain combines TRBV4-1 with TRBJ1-2, with 7 bases that match TRBD1. V shed 6 bases, J shed 4 bases, and the junction held 5 bases outside the gene matches. Germline V gene sequence: CDR1 MGHRA, CDR2 YSYEKL. CDR3 length: 13 amino acids. The CDR3 bases are TGCGCCAGCAGGGCGACAGGGACCTATGGCTACACCTTC. This codes for CASRATGTYGYTF.

The V and J genes are TRBV28 and TRBJ1-6, with D uncertain. Germline V gene data show CDR1 as MDHEN and CDR2 as SYDVKM. Between the trimmed V and J ends, which lost 1 base and 10 bases, there was a span of 8 bases. The CDR3 contains 13 residues. The CDR3 DNA reads TGTGCCAGCAGTTTATCCGAAAGGTCACCCCTCCACTTT. This translates into CASSLSERSPLHF. The full variable domain, completed using reference TRBV28 and TRBJ1-6, is DVKVTQSSRYLVKRTGEKVFLECVQDMDHENMFWYRQDPGLGLRLIYFSYDVKMKEKGDIPEGYSVSREKKERFSLILESASTNQTSMYLCASSLSERSPLHFGNGTRLTVT.

In this sample, this clone turned up once. The chain is built from TRBV2 and TRBJ1-3; possible D gene TRBD1, 6 bases. Germline V gene data show CDR1 as SNHLY and CDR2 as FYNNEI. Trimming left V 4 bases short and J 4 bases short, with 11 bases between. CDR3 size: 14 residues. The CDR3 loop reads CASSGATGGNTIYF. In nucleotides, the CDR3 is TGTGCCAGCAGTGGGGCTACAGGGGGAAACACCATATATTTT.

This sequence joins TRBV25-1 and TRBJ2-1; maybe TRBD2 (7 bases). Germline CDR1 MGHDK, CDR2 SYGVNS. The CDR3 runs 15 residues. Between the trimmed V and J ends, which lost 8 bases and 4 bases, there was a span of 18 bases. The CDR3 spells CASAWGGAGYNEQFF. In DNA, the CDR3 is TGTGCCAGCGCCTGGGGGGGGGCGGGATACAATGAGCAGTTCTTC.

V gene TRBV6-4 combines with J gene TRBJ1-1, with D tentatively TRBD1 (6 bases). Deletions cut 10 bases from V and 6 bases from J, with 21 bases between. The CDR3 runs to 14 residues. Germline CDR1 MRHNA, CDR2 SNTAGT. The chain's CDR3 is CANAATGSAAEAFF. The CDR3 DNA sequence: TGTGCCAACGCCGCCACAGGGTCGGCAGCTGAAGCTTTCTTT.

By share, this clone counts as medium-sized. The J gene is TRBJ2-2, the V gene TRBV4-3; 7 bases are a match to TRBD2. Germline CDR1 and CDR2: LGHNA and YSLEER. V was clipped by 0 bases and J by 5 bases; unmatched bases: 3. This CDR3 region has 15 residues. As DNA, the CDR3 is TGCGCCAGCAGCCAAGATAGGGAGGGAACCGGGGAGCTGTTTTTT. Its translation is CASSQDREGTGELFF.

The rearrangement joins TRBV2 to TRBJ1-6; 7 nucleotides match TRBD1. CDR1 and CDR2 from the germline V gene are SNHLY and FYNNEI. The CDR3 is 14 amino acids. V shed 9 bases, J shed 2 bases, and the junction held 4 bases outside the gene matches. CDR3 in amino acids: CARQQGTYNSPLHF. The DNA for the CDR3 is TGTGCCAGGCAACAGGGGACCTATAATTCACCCCTCCACTTT.

This clone was recorded once. The chain is built from TRBV11-3 and TRBJ2-1, with D perhaps matching TRBD2 (7 bases). V was shortened by 5 bases and J by 4 bases, with 12 bases between the two germline ends. The CDR3 is 14 residues long. Germline values: CDR1 SGHNT, CDR2 YENEEA. The CDR3 DNA reads as TGTGCCAGCAGCGAGAGGGGGGGATACAATGAGCAGTTCTTC. Protein product: CASSERGGYNEQFF.

This chain uses TRBV29-1 with TRBJ2-7; a possible D gene is TRBD2 (5 bases). V lost 1 base and J lost 0, with 10 bases in between. CDR1 is SQVTM, CDR2 ANQGSEA, per germline. The CDR3 length is 14 residues. The CDR3 protein is CSVEGTGSSYEQYF. The CDR3 DNA reads TGCAGCGTTGAAGGGACGGGGAGCTCCTACGAGCAGTACTTC.

The rearrangement links TRBV5-4 to TRBJ2-7; 11 bases map to TRBD2. Germline values: CDR1 SGHNT, CDR2 YYREEE (reference sequence). CDR3 length equals 15 residues. V trimming: 2 bases; J trimming: 4 bases; junction bases outside the gene matches: 5. The CDR3 protein is CASSFGSGGVYEQYF. The CDR3 DNA sequence: TGTGCCAGCAGCTTTGGTAGCGGGGGGGTTTACGAGCAGTACTTC.

The chain is built from TRBV18 and TRBJ2-2; D is possibly TRBD2 (6 bases). This CDR3 comprises 15 residues. Deletions cut 3 bases from V and 3 bases from J, with 11 bases between. From germline, CDR1 is KGHSH and CDR2 LQKENI. CDR3 DNA sequence: TGTGCCAGCTCACCGCGAGGAGGGGACACCGGGGAGCTGTTTTTT. It specifies CASSPRGGDTGELFF.

The V and J genes are TRBV5-4 and TRBJ1-4; no clear D. The ends were cut back, 2 bases at V and 5 bases at J, with 7 bases in the middle. Germline lookup yields CDR1 SGHNT and CDR2 YYREEE (reference sequence). This CDR3 region has 13 residues. The CDR3 loop is CASSFDPNEKLFF. The CDR3 DNA reads TGTGCCAGCAGCTTCGATCCGAATGAAAAACTGTTTTTT.

J is TRBJ2-7 and V is TRBV4-2; no firm D call. Germline V gene lookup returns CDR1 LGHNA and CDR2 YNFKEQ. There are 15 residues in the CDR3. V lost 0 bases and J lost 3, with 12 bases in between. The CDR3 protein is CASSQDLRVDYEQYF. The CDR3, as DNA: TGTGCCAGCAGCCAAGATTTAAGAGTGGACTACGAGCAGTACTTC.

This chain connects TRBV2 to TRBJ1-4, with no clear D. Germline CDR1 and CDR2: SNHLY and FYNNEI. The CDR3 is made up of 14 amino acids. V was trimmed by 9 bases and J by 5 bases, leaving 16 bases between them. CDR3 DNA sequence: TGTGCCAGTCAGCTACAGTTGCCGAATGAAAAACTGTTTTTT. Protein sequence: CASQLQLPNEKLFF. Filled out from reference TRBV2 and TRBJ1-4, the complete variable domain reads EPEVTQTPSHQVTQMGQEVILRCVPISNHLYFYWYRQILGQKVEFLVSFYNNEISEKSEIFDDQFSVERPDGSNFTLKIRSTKLEDSAMYFCASQLQLPNEKLFFGSGTQLSVL.

The chain links TRBV15 to TRBJ2-7; maybe TRBD1 (5 bases). CDR1 LNHNV and CDR2 YYDKDF come from the germline V gene (reference sequence). Trimming left V 0 bases short and J 2 bases short, with 11 bases between. The CDR3 runs 15 residues. In nucleotides, the CDR3 is TGTGCCACCAGCAGAGACGCGACAGTTACCTACGAGCAGTACTTC. It codes for CATSRDATVTYEQYF.

This clone was detected a few times. The gene calls are TRBV6-5 and TRBJ1-6; TRBD1 might be the D (5 bases). Between the trimmed V and J ends, which lost 4 bases and 10 bases, there was a span of 14 bases. Germline values: CDR1 MNHEY, CDR2 SVGAGI. The CDR3 covers 14 residues. CDR3 residues: CASSSDRGLSPLHF. DNA for the CDR3: TGTGCCAGCAGTTCGGACCGGGGCCTGTCACCCCTCCACTTT.

The chain is built from TRBV6-6 and TRBJ1-1; D remains unclear. The CDR3 is 14 amino acids. The ends were cut back, 2 bases at V and 0 bases at J, with 7 bases in the middle. Germline CDR1 reads MNHNY; CDR2 reads SVGAGI (reference sequence). CDR3 nucleotides: TGTGCCAGCAGTTACGGCAATTTGAACACTGAAGCTTTCTTT. Translated: CASSYGNLNTEAFF.

The chain has TRBV5-1 and TRBJ2-7, with TRBD2 as a possible D gene (5 bases). The CDR3 is made up of 12 amino acids. The germline V gene encodes CDR1 SGHRS and CDR2 YFSETQ. The V end lost 3 bases, the J end lost 5 bases, and 9 bases lay between the germline ends. The CDR3 reads CASSSGFHEQYF. CDR3 DNA: TGCGCCAGCAGCTCGGGATTCCACGAGCAGTACTTC.

This clone was found once. The chain has TRBV29-1 and TRBJ2-2; TRBD2 agrees at 9 bases. The germline V gene has CDR1 SQVTM and CDR2 ANQGSEA. The junction had 4 bases not matched to a gene; V was cut back by 6 bases and J by 5 bases. The CDR3 is made up of 13 amino acids. CDR3: CSVGTSRTGELFF. In DNA, the CDR3 is TGCAGCGTCGGGACTAGCCGTACCGGGGAGCTGTTTTTT.